These T cell receptor beta chains were read from a single sample in a study of blood T cell repertoires in COVID-19. Assay used: immunoSEQ multiplex PCR; TCRdb lists only in-frame clones, some missing. This sample has tens of thousands of clones, with around 90% found just once. The sequencing input was peripheral blood. The receptors come from a man aged 45-60 years with active COVID-19. CDR3s include the opening cysteine and the closing phenylalanine or tryptophan. The order of the fields is D gene, V gene, clone size, J gene, CDR3 protein, CDR3 DNA. D genes are given only for firm matches. For some rows the clone size is stated as once, few or many, or as a class when expanded; others skip it.

d_call: TRBD1; v_call: TRBV2; clone_size: .; j_call: TRBJ1-2; cdr3_aa: CASSPQGAGNYGYTF; cdr3_nt: TGTGCCAGCAGCCCACAGGGGGCAGGGAACTATGGCTACACCTTC
d_call: .; v_call: TRBV7-9; clone_size: .; j_call: TRBJ1-6; cdr3_aa: CASTKTGRNSPLHF; cdr3_nt: TGTGCCAGCACCAAAACAGGCCGAAATTCACCCCTCCACTTT
d_call: .; v_call: TRBV2; clone_size: .; j_call: TRBJ1-2; cdr3_aa: CASSAQGLNYGYTF; cdr3_nt: TGTGCCAGCAGTGCCCAGGGTTTAAACTATGGCTACACCTTC
d_call: .; v_call: TRBV18; clone_size: .; j_call: TRBJ2-1; cdr3_aa: CASSPPDYFSNEQFF; cdr3_nt: TGTGCCAGCTCACCCCCGGACTATTTCTCGAATGAGCAGTTCTTC
d_call: .; v_call: TRBV4-1; clone_size: .; j_call: TRBJ2-4; cdr3_aa: CASSQEVQGRYIQYF; cdr3_nt: TGCGCCAGCAGCCAAGAGGTACAGGGAAGGTACATTCAGTACTTC
d_call: .; v_call: TRBV7-2; clone_size: .; j_call: TRBJ2-3; cdr3_aa: CASSPQIPAGTQYF; cdr3_nt: TGTGCCAGCTCCCCTCAGATCCCGGCGGGTACGCAGTATTTT
d_call: .; v_call: TRBV6-1; clone_size: .; j_call: TRBJ1-2; cdr3_aa: CASSEVQVNNYGYTF; cdr3_nt: TGTGCCAGCAGTGAAGTCCAGGTTAATAACTATGGCTACACCTTC
d_call: .; v_call: TRBV12-3/TRBV12-4; clone_size: once; j_call: TRBJ2-1; cdr3_aa: CASSLVNEQFF; cdr3_nt: TGTGCCAGCAGTTTAGTAAATGAGCAGTTCTTC
d_call: TRBD1; v_call: TRBV4-3; clone_size: .; j_call: TRBJ1-3; cdr3_aa: CASSLTGTGNTIYF; cdr3_nt: TGCGCCAGCAGCCTGACAGGGACGGGAAACACCATATATTTT
d_call: TRBD2; v_call: TRBV25-1; clone_size: .; j_call: TRBJ2-1; cdr3_aa: CASGGSGRNEQFF; cdr3_nt: TGTGCCAGCGGGGGCAGCGGGAGAAATGAGCAGTTCTTC
d_call: .; v_call: TRBV11-2; clone_size: .; j_call: TRBJ1-1; cdr3_aa: CASSPLNTEAFF; cdr3_nt: TGTGCCAGCAGCCCGTTGAACACTGAAGCTTTCTTT
d_call: .; v_call: TRBV7-8; clone_size: once; j_call: TRBJ2-1; cdr3_aa: CASSSRHQQGNEQFF; cdr3_nt: TGTGCCAGCAGCTCGCGACACCAACAGGGAAATGAGCAGTTCTTC
d_call: .; v_call: TRBV7-2; clone_size: .; j_call: TRBJ1-1; cdr3_aa: CASSLESYDRQAFF; cdr3_nt: TGTGCCAGCAGCTTAGAATCTTATGACAGGCAAGCTTTCTTT
d_call: TRBD2; v_call: TRBV6-1; clone_size: .; j_call: TRBJ2-5; cdr3_aa: CASSEGFLGRAETQYF; cdr3_nt: TGTGCCAGCAGTGAGGGTTTTTTAGGGAGGGCAGAGACCCAGTACTTC
d_call: .; v_call: TRBV7-8; clone_size: .; j_call: TRBJ2-5; cdr3_aa: CASSSPAGQETQYF; cdr3_nt: TGTGCCAGCAGCTCCCCGGCGGGGCAAGAGACCCAGTACTTC
d_call: .; v_call: TRBV3-1/TRBV3-2; clone_size: .; j_call: TRBJ2-7; cdr3_aa: CASSARRETYEQYF; cdr3_nt: TGTGCCAGCAGCGCCCGCCGGGAAACCTACGAGCAGTACTTC
d_call: .; v_call: TRBV28; clone_size: .; j_call: TRBJ1-3; cdr3_aa: CASSPHETGTGNTIYF; cdr3_nt: TGTGCCAGCAGCCCGCACGAAACAGGGACTGGAAACACCATATATTTT
d_call: .; v_call: TRBV7-2; clone_size: .; j_call: TRBJ1-1; cdr3_aa: CASDPGFHGMNTEAFF; cdr3_nt: TGTGCCAGCGATCCCGGGTTCCACGGAATGAACACTGAAGCTTTCTTT
d_call: .; v_call: TRBV9; clone_size: .; j_call: TRBJ2-2; cdr3_aa: CASSVGSGPTGTGELFF; cdr3_nt: TGTGCCAGCAGCGTCGGTAGCGGCCCGACGGGCACCGGGGAGCTGTTTTTT
d_call: .; v_call: TRBV19; clone_size: .; j_call: TRBJ1-6; cdr3_aa: CASSIDPSVALHF; cdr3_nt: TGTGCCAGTAGTATAGATCCCAGTGTCGCCCTCCACTTT
d_call: TRBD1; v_call: TRBV13; clone_size: .; j_call: TRBJ2-5; cdr3_aa: CASSGRDSQETQYF; cdr3_nt: TGTGCCAGCAGCGGCCGGGACAGTCAAGAGACCCAGTACTTC
d_call: TRBD2; v_call: TRBV9; clone_size: .; j_call: TRBJ2-2; cdr3_aa: CASSVSGGGNTGELFF; cdr3_nt: TGTGCCAGCAGCGTTTCTGGCGGGGGGAACACCGGGGAGCTGTTTTTT
d_call: .; v_call: TRBV7-8; clone_size: .; j_call: TRBJ2-1; cdr3_aa: CASSQGRGSYNEQFF; cdr3_nt: TGTGCCAGCAGCCAGGGGCGGGGCTCCTACAATGAGCAGTTCTTC
d_call: .; v_call: TRBV6-5; clone_size: .; j_call: TRBJ1-1; cdr3_aa: CASIPYGVNTEAFF; cdr3_nt: TGTGCCAGCATCCCCTACGGAGTGAACACTGAAGCTTTCTTT
d_call: .; v_call: TRBV29-1; clone_size: once; j_call: TRBJ2-1; cdr3_aa: CSVEAGQVIYNEQFF; cdr3_nt: TGCAGCGTTGAAGCTGGGCAGGTAATCTACAATGAGCAGTTCTTC
d_call: .; v_call: TRBV5-5; clone_size: .; j_call: TRBJ2-1; cdr3_aa: CASSLGQGGAYNEQFF; cdr3_nt: TGTGCCAGCAGCTTGGGTCAGGGCGGAGCTTACAATGAGCAGTTCTTC
d_call: .; v_call: TRBV7-3; clone_size: few; j_call: TRBJ2-2; cdr3_aa: CASSAWGARNTGELFF; cdr3_nt: TGTGCCAGCAGCGCCTGGGGAGCGCGTAACACCGGGGAGCTGTTTTTT
d_call: .; v_call: TRBV2; clone_size: .; j_call: TRBJ1-1; cdr3_aa: CASSEAGGRLNTEAFF; cdr3_nt: TGTGCCAGCAGTGAAGCGGGGGGGCGCCTGAACACTGAAGCTTTCTTT
d_call: .; v_call: TRBV5-6; clone_size: once; j_call: TRBJ1-6; cdr3_aa: CASSSLTNSPLHF; cdr3_nt: TGTGCCAGCAGTAGTCTTACTAATTCACCCCTCCACTTT
d_call: TRBD1; v_call: TRBV29-1; clone_size: .; j_call: TRBJ2-5; cdr3_aa: CSAGQGMETQYF; cdr3_nt: TGCAGCGCAGGACAGGGGATGGAGACCCAGTACTTC
d_call: TRBD2; v_call: TRBV29-1; clone_size: .; j_call: TRBJ2-7; cdr3_aa: CSVREKAGGEQYF; cdr3_nt: TGCAGCGTTAGGGAGAAGGCGGGGGGGGAGCAGTACTTC
d_call: .; v_call: TRBV7-9; clone_size: .; j_call: TRBJ1-2; cdr3_aa: CASSLRDNYTF; cdr3_nt: TGTGCCAGCAGCCTCCGGGACAACTACACCTTC
d_call: .; v_call: TRBV27; clone_size: once; j_call: TRBJ2-2; cdr3_aa: CASSLRAGELFF; cdr3_nt: TGTGCCAGCAGTTTGCGGGCCGGGGAGCTGTTTTTT
d_call: TRBD1; v_call: TRBV18; clone_size: .; j_call: TRBJ2-5; cdr3_aa: CASSSLRDSYQETQYF; cdr3_nt: TGTGCCAGCTCATCCCTTCGGGACAGCTACCAAGAGACCCAGTACTTC
d_call: TRBD1; v_call: TRBV25-1; clone_size: .; j_call: TRBJ1-2; cdr3_aa: CASSDQGAFGYTF; cdr3_nt: TGTGCCAGCAGTGACCAGGGGGCCTTCGGCTACACCTTC
d_call: .; v_call: TRBV5-1; clone_size: .; j_call: TRBJ2-2; cdr3_aa: CASSLPRLDFIPGELFF; cdr3_nt: TGCGCCAGCAGCTTGCCGAGACTAGACTTTATCCCCGGGGAGCTGTTTTTT
d_call: TRBD1; v_call: TRBV7-3; clone_size: .; j_call: TRBJ2-1; cdr3_aa: CASSLRGLHPTGEQFF; cdr3_nt: TGTGCCAGCAGCCTCAGGGGGCTACACCCGACAGGGGAGCAGTTCTTC
d_call: .; v_call: TRBV5-1; clone_size: .; j_call: TRBJ2-5; cdr3_aa: CASSFSGRQETQYF; cdr3_nt: TGCGCCAGCAGCTTCTCAGGTCGTCAAGAGACCCAGTACTTC
d_call: .; v_call: TRBV18; clone_size: .; j_call: TRBJ1-1; cdr3_aa: CASSRPLDTEAFF; cdr3_nt: TGTGCCAGCTCCCGACCCCTAGACACTGAAGCTTTCTTT
d_call: TRBD2; v_call: TRBV5-1; clone_size: .; j_call: TRBJ2-1; cdr3_aa: CASSLDKGLAVYNEQFF; cdr3_nt: TGCGCCAGCAGCTTGGACAAGGGACTAGCGGTTTACAATGAGCAGTTCTTC